This TCR beta chain was sequenced during a study of cytomegalovirus exposure and HLA in healthy donors. With 60 Vbeta and 13 Jbeta primers, the PCR was carried out. The repertoire was sequenced with immunoSEQ multiplex PCR; TCRdb's copy has only in-frame clones and lacks some. The data contain about 120,000 clones, 70% to 80% of them singletons. This TCR was recovered from a young man in good health and CMV-seropositive. The sequenced material came from PBMCs.

The CDR3 protein is CASRHNRGTGELFF. DNA of the CDR3: TGTGCCAGTAGACATAACAGGGGCACCGGGGAGCTGTTTTTT. The V and J genes are TRBV19 and TRBJ2-2; 7 bases agree with TRBD1. Germline V CDR1 and CDR2: LNHDA, SQIVND (reference sequence). The CDR3 consists of 14 residues. The J segment lost 4 bases and the V segment lost 6 bases, leaving 5 bases of the junction unmatched.